The 6 T cell receptor beta chains presented below share a single source sample, sequenced in a study of T cells in Graves' hyperthyroidism and ophthalmopathy. TCR beta CDR3 regions were amplified from RNA. RT-PCR in the first round (using the HTBI primer set) targeted the TCR CDR3. Via MiXCR, TCRdb re-called the multiplex PCR reads, giving one row per CDR3 protein. Of 530,000 or so distinct CDR3 sequences in the sample, 40% to 55% were seen once. The specimen was peripheral blood or thyroid tissue (not recorded which). The origin of the receptors is a woman aged 18-29 years with Graves' hyperthyroidism.

This clonotype was detected ten times or more. The chain couples TRBV20-1 to TRBJ2-7; D perhaps matches TRBD1 (5 bases). Trimming shortened V by 0 bases and J by 0 bases, and 9 bases separated the two germline ends. Germline CDR1 is DFQATT and CDR2 is SNEGSKA (reference sequence). There are 14 residues in the CDR3. As DNA, the CDR3 is TGCAGTGCTAGAGATGGCCAGGGCTCCTACGAGCAGTACTTC. Protein product: CSARDGQGSYEQYF.

In its sample, this clonotype was seen once. The junction shows a germline mismatch at one end, possibly a read error. The rearrangement links TRBV7-2 to TRBJ2-7; TRBD2 is a possible D gene (5 bases). Germline V CDR1 and CDR2: SGHTA, FQGNSA. This CDR3 is 15 amino acids long. CDR3 amino acids: CASSLVIRGSYEQYF. In DNA, the CDR3 is TGTGCCAGTAGCTTAGTCATCCGGGGATCCTACGAGCAGTACTTC.

This chain connects TRBV2 to TRBJ2-6; D call uncertain. CDR3 length: 22 residues. V lost 4 bases to trimming and J lost 0 bases, with 28 bases between them. CDR1 SNHLY and CDR2 FYNNEI come from the germline V gene. The CDR3 loop is CASSGGSYKWPLLSSGANVLTF. The CDR3 DNA follows: TGTGCCAGCAGTGGCGGCAGTTACAAATGGCCCTTGTTGAGCTCTGGGGCCAACGTCCTGACTTTC.

The CDR3 sequence is CASSDSTGSYNEQYF. In DNA form, the CDR3 reads TGTGCCAGCAGTGACTCAACGGGCTCCTACAATGAGCAGTACTTC. This chain uses TRBV6-4 with TRBJ2-7; no clear D gene. The germline V gene encodes CDR1 MRHNA and CDR2 SNTAGT. This CDR3 region has 15 residues. The V and J ends lost 0 bases and 7 bases respectively, with 16 bases between them.

Ten or more counts support this clonotype. This chain joins TRBV20-1 and TRBJ2-7; TRBD2 aligns across 8 bases. There are 14 residues in the CDR3. J was trimmed by 4 bases and V by 4 bases; bases with no gene match: 9. From germline, CDR1 is DFQATT and CDR2 SNEGSKA (reference sequence). This CDR3 is CSAIPGRASYEQYF. CDR3 coding DNA: TGCAGTGCTATCCCCGGGAGGGCCTCTTACGAGCAGTACTTC.

The chain carries TRBV7-2 and TRBJ1-4; tentatively, D is TRBD1 (5 bases). The CDR3 is made up of 15 amino acids. Germline CDR1 reads SGHTA; CDR2 reads FQGNSA. The germline V and J ends were trimmed by 5 bases and 12 bases, with 22 bases remaining between them. Here the CDR3 DNA reads TGTGCCAGCAGCCCACTTGGAGGGACGGCCCGGGAACTGTTTTTT. Translation: CASSPLGGTARELFF.